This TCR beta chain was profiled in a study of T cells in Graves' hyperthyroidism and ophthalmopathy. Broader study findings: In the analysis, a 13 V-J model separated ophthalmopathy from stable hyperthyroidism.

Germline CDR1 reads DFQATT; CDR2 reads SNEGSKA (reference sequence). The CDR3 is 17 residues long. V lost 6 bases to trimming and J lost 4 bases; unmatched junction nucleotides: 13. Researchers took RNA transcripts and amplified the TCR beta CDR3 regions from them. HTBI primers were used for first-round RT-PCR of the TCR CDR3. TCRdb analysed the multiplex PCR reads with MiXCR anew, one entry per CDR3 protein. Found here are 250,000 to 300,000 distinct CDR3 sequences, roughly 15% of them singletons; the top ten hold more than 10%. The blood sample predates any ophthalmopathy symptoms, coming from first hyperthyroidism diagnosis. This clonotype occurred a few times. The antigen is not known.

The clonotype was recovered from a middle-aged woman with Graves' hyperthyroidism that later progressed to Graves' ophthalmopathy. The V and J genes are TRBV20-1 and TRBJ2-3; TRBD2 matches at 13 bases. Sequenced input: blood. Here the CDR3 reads CSAPQSGLAGFSDTQYF. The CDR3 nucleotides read TGCAGTGCCCCCCAATCGGGACTAGCGGGATTTTCAGATACGCAGTATTTT.